By sample share, the clone carrying this TCR beta chain is medium-sized. The antigen is unknown. The sample is drawn from a study of spatial heterogeneity in lung cancer. TCRdb re-called the 5' RACE reads with MiXCR, one entry per CDR3 protein. Counted here are around 5,000 distinct CDR3 sequences, 6% to 8.5% occurring once; the ten biggest clones make up 15% to 20%. Noted time point: sample taken at primary tumor resection. Donation came from 70 or so patients with untreated early-stage non-small cell lung cancer. Study-level results: Tumoral mutation counts were tracked by counts of expanded intratumoral alpha and beta TCRs.

This receptor was obtained from a male donor with early-stage non-small cell lung cancer. The source material was lung tumor tissue, sampled at surgery.

This CDR3 is CASSEGARQPQHF. CDR3 nucleotides: TGCGCCAGCAGTGAGGGGGCTAGACAGCCCCAGCATTTT. V is TRBV10-2 and J is TRBJ1-5, with D tentatively TRBD1 (5 bases). Trimming removed 2 bases from V and 7 bases from J, with 9 bases in between. Germline CDR1 is WSHSY and CDR2 is SAAADI. The CDR3 spans 13 residues.